The 29 T cell receptor beta chains reported below all come from one sample, sequenced in a study of T cells after yellow fever vaccination. Via MiXCR, TCRdb re-called the 5' RACE reads, giving one row per CDR3 protein. The sample comprises over 100,000 distinct CDR3 sequences, approximately 8.4% of which are singletons, and approximately 24% rests with the top ten. This sample comprised CD8+ T cells sorted from PBMCs, obtained 45 days after the yellow fever booster vaccination. These receptors were obtained from a man aged 25-45 years who received the YFV17D yellow fever vaccine.

Ten or more counts support this clonotype. The genes are TRBV12-3 or TRBV12-4 and TRBJ2-1, with D hard to call. This CDR3 contains 14 residues. The V gene lost 7 bases and the J gene lost 5 bases, with 15 bases spanning the gap. CDR3 coding DNA: TGTGCCAGCACCCTGTGGCAGTACGACAATGAGCAGTTCTTC. Amino acid sequence: CASTLWQYDNEQFF.

There are many counts of this clonotype. The V gene is TRBV7-9, the J gene TRBJ2-2; no definite D call. The CDR3 extends over 11 amino acids. The germline V gene has CDR1 SEHNR and CDR2 FQNEAQ (reference sequence). Trimming took 1 base from V and 7 from J, leaving 1 base between them. Here the CDR3 reads CASSLDGELFF. The DNA of the CDR3 is TGTGCCAGCAGCTTAGACGGGGAGCTGTTTTTT.

The table lists this clonotype with many counts. The chain joins TRBV5-1 to TRBJ2-7; 9 bases match TRBD2. The CDR3 totals 16 residues. Looked up from germline, CDR1 is SGHRS and CDR2 is YFSETQ. V gave up 0 bases and J gave up 3 bases; unmatched junction bases: 7. This CDR3 is CASSLGASGNIYEQYF. CDR3 nucleotide sequence: TGCGCCAGCAGCTTGGGCGCTAGCGGGAACATCTACGAGCAGTACTTC.

This clonotype was seen more than once but under ten times. The chain joins TRBV4-2 to TRBJ2-7, with a weak D call TRBD2 (5 bases). The CDR3 totals 16 residues. V lost 0 bases, J lost 2 bases, and 14 bases lay in between. CDR1 and CDR2 from the germline V gene are LGHNA and YNFKEQ. The CDR3 region is CASSQEGGAAAYEQYF. The CDR3 nucleotides are TGTGCCAGCAGCCAAGAAGGAGGAGCCGCCGCCTACGAGCAGTACTTC.

This clonotype has just a few counts. This chain joins TRBV28 and TRBJ1-4; D call uncertain. The V gene's germline CDR1 is MDHEN and CDR2 SYDVKM. The CDR3 is made up of 14 amino acids. Trimming shortened V by 8 bases and J by 1 base, and 11 bases separated the two germline ends. The CDR3 spells CASSPPGTNEKLFF. DNA for the CDR3: TGTGCCAGCTCCCCCCCCGGAACTAATGAAAAACTGTTTTTT.

At least ten counts were recorded for this clonotype. This rearrangement joins TRBV10-2 to TRBJ2-3; TRBD2 agrees at 9 bases. This CDR3 is built from 17 residues. Germline V gene data show CDR1 as WSHSY and CDR2 as SAAADI. J lost 2 bases, V lost 0 bases, and 6 bases had no gene match. The CDR3 region is CASSESLAGAVTDTQYF. CDR3 DNA sequence: TGCGCCAGCAGTGAGTCTTTAGCGGGGGCCGTCACAGATACGCAGTATTTT.

Points on this clonotype: A much larger clonotype is one base distant, so this may be a read error. The chain couples TRBV20-1 to TRBJ2-7, with D perhaps matching TRBD1 (5 bases). V gave up 3 bases and J gave up 3 bases, with 18 bases separating them. The germline CDR1 and CDR2 sequences are DFQATT and SNEGSKA (reference sequence). CDR3 length: 15 amino acids. CDR3 DNA: TGCAGTGCTAGGCCCGTTATTTTGGGGCGCTACGAGCAGTACTTC. Protein sequence: CSARPVILGRYEQYF.

In its sample, this clonotype was seen a few times. J is TRBJ2-5 and V is TRBV4-3; D unclear. CDR3 size: 15 residues. V was shortened by 0 bases and J by 4 bases, with 12 bases between the two germline ends. Germline loops: CDR1 LGHNA, CDR2 YSLEER. The CDR3: CASSQEWGSSETQYF. The CDR3 nucleotides are TGCGCCAGCAGCCAAGAGTGGGGTAGTTCAGAGACCCAGTACTTC.

This clonotype was seen more than once but under ten times. The chain links TRBV4-3 to TRBJ2-7, with D perhaps being TRBD1 or TRBD2 (5 bases each). CDR3 length: 16 amino acids. Between the trimmed V and J ends, which lost 5 bases and 3 bases, there was a span of 20 bases. Germline V gene data show CDR1 as LGHNA and CDR2 as YSLEER. The CDR3 loop reads CASSKPGRTTFYEQYF. DNA for the CDR3: TGCGCCAGCAGCAAACCGGGACGGACGACCTTCTACGAGCAGTACTTC.

This clonotype was seen ten or more times. CDR3 DNA: TGTGCCAGCAGTTTTTTCCCCCGACACACTAGCACAGATACGCAGTATTTT. Translating gives CASSFFPRHTSTDTQYF. This chain uses TRBV27 with TRBJ2-3; D is ambiguous. Trimming took 3 bases from V and 0 from J, leaving 16 bases between them. CDR3 length: 17 residues. The germline V gene has CDR1 MNHEY and CDR2 SMNVEV (reference sequence).

This clonotype was observed many times. The gene calls are TRBV27 and TRBJ2-1; a weak D match, TRBD1 (5 bases). CDR1 and CDR2 (germline): MNHEY, SMNVEV (reference sequence). The germline V and J ends were trimmed by 4 bases and 7 bases, with 11 bases remaining between them. The CDR3 covers 13 residues. This chain's CDR3 is CASSYLSGNEQFF. The CDR3 DNA is TGTGCCAGCAGTTATCTCTCAGGGAATGAGCAGTTCTTC.

This clonotype occurred many times. The CDR3 is CASSVSGQGDEQFF. CDR3 nucleotides: TGTGCCAGCAGCGTGTCCGGGCAGGGCGATGAGCAGTTCTTC. The V and J genes are TRBV9 and TRBJ2-1; possible D gene TRBD1, 5 bases. V was shortened by 2 bases and J by 8 bases, with 14 bases between the two germline ends. The CDR3 is 14 amino acids. From germline, CDR1 is SGDLS and CDR2 YYNGEE.

This clonotype has at least ten counts. V gene TRBV20-1 combines with J gene TRBJ2-1; D may be TRBD1 (6 bases). This CDR3 is built from 15 residues. V gave up 5 bases and J gave up 5 bases, with 19 bases separating them. Germline loops: CDR1 DFQATT, CDR2 SNEGSKA (reference sequence). The CDR3 DNA reads TGCAGTGCTCCACCCTCCGAGGGGGTTGACAATGAGCAGTTCTTC. This codes for CSAPPSEGVDNEQFF.

This clonotype came up a few times. The chain couples TRBV20-1 to TRBJ2-7, with D possibly TRBD1 on 5 matching bases. Germline values: CDR1 DFQATT, CDR2 SNEGSKA (reference sequence). V was shortened by 5 bases and J by 2 bases, with 13 bases between the two germline ends. This CDR3 spans 13 amino acids. The CDR3 loop is CSAAEDNPYEQYF. CDR3 nucleotides: TGCAGTGCTGCAGAGGACAACCCCTACGAGCAGTACTTC.

The chain employs TRBV29-1 and TRBJ2-3; TRBD2 aligns across 7 bases. V shed 5 bases and J 7 bases; nucleotides not matched to a gene: 3. The length of the CDR3 is 11 residues. CDR1 and CDR2 (germline): SQVTM, ANQGSEA. The CDR3 coding sequence is TGCAGCGTTTGGGGAGGGTATACGCAGTATTTT. This sequence encodes CSVWGGYTQYF.

In the case of this clonotype: A much more abundant neighbour one base away suggests this may be a read error. The chain uses TRBV5-6 and TRBJ2-6; tentatively, D is TRBD1 (6 bases). V was shortened by 3 bases and J by 4 bases, with 17 bases between the two germline ends. CDR1 is SGHDT and CDR2 is YYEEEE in the germline V gene. The CDR3 spans 17 residues. The CDR3 DNA follows: TGTGCCAGCAGCTGGTGGACAGCAAGCGACGGGGCCAACGTCCTGACTTTC. Amino acid sequence: CASSWWTASDGANVLTF.

This clonotype ranks as medium-sized (0.01 to 0.1%). V gene TRBV7-8 combines with J gene TRBJ2-1, with 14 bases fitting TRBD2. Germline values: CDR1 SGHVS, CDR2 FQNEAQ. The V and J ends lost 5 bases and 7 bases, in that order; junction bases with no gene match: 13. The CDR3 length is 18 residues. CDR3 protein: CASSPHPPGLAGANEQFF. CDR3 DNA sequence: TGTGCCAGCAGCCCTCATCCTCCGGGACTAGCGGGAGCAAATGAGCAGTTCTTC. Variable domain in full (rest from reference TRBV7-8 and TRBJ2-1): GAGVSQSPRYKVAKRGQDVALRCDPISGHVSLFWYQQALGQGPEFLTYFQNEAQLDKSGLPSDRFFAERPEGSVSTLKIQRTQQEDSAVYLCASSPHPPGLAGANEQFFGPGTRLTVL.

The V call is TRBV3-1, the J call TRBJ2-3, with 11 positions matching TRBD2. Looked up from germline, CDR1 is LGHDT and CDR2 is YNNKEL (reference sequence). The CDR3 runs to 17 residues. V lost 5 bases to trimming and J lost 6 bases; unmatched junction nucleotides: 13. Here the CDR3 DNA reads TGTGCCAGCAGCGGGGGACTAGCGGAGACCCCCCAGGATACGCAGTATTTT. Its translation: CASSGGLAETPQDTQYF.

This clonotype was seen a handful of times. The rearrangement uses TRBV6-2 or TRBV6-3 and TRBJ2-7, with D possibly TRBD1 on 6 matching bases. The CDR3 extends over 18 amino acids. Per the germline V gene, CDR1 is MNHEY and CDR2 is SVGEGT. The ends were cut back, 7 bases at V and 1 base at J, with 26 bases in the middle. This chain's CDR3 is CASTNMAPYRVGSYEQYF. The DNA of the CDR3 is TGTGCCAGCACGAATATGGCACCATACAGGGTGGGATCCTACGAGCAGTACTTC.

This clonotype came up a few times. This chain uses TRBV2 with TRBJ2-1; 7 bases are a match to TRBD1. The CDR3 is 16 amino acids. Germline V gives CDR1 SNHLY, CDR2 FYNNEI. Trimming took 5 bases from V and 3 from J; bases not matched to a gene: 10. CDR3 DNA sequence: TGTGCCAGCAGTACCCGGGACAGAGAATTCTACAATGAGCAGTTCTTC. Protein: CASSTRDREFYNEQFF.

This clonotype was counted many times. The chain recombines TRBV4-3 with TRBJ1-1; 7 nucleotides match TRBD1. Germline V CDR1 and CDR2: LGHNA, YSLEER. V gave up 0 bases and J gave up 9 bases; unmatched junction bases: 4. The CDR3 runs to 13 residues. CDR3 region: CASSQDPGGKAFF. CDR3 nucleotides: TGCGCCAGCAGCCAAGATCCAGGGGGAAAAGCTTTCTTT.

This chain connects TRBV5-3 to TRBJ1-2, with D possibly being TRBD1 (5 bases). TRBV5-3 is an ORF, and what it does is uncertain. The CDR3 runs to 15 residues. V gave up 0 bases and J gave up 3 bases, with 12 bases separating them. This CDR3 reads CARSLAAGAHYGYTF. The CDR3, as DNA: TGTGCCAGAAGCTTGGCGGCCGGGGCCCACTATGGCTACACCTTC.

This clonotype was observed a handful of times. V usage is TRBV30 and J usage is TRBJ2-2; D is tentatively TRBD1 or TRBD2 (5 bases each). Looked up from germline, CDR1 is GTSNPN and CDR2 is SVGIG (reference sequence). Trimming pared 6 bases from V and 1 base from J, leaving 12 bases between. There are 14 residues in the CDR3. Here the CDR3 DNA reads TGTGCCTGTCGAGGGGCTGGGAACACCGGGGAGCTGTTTTTT. Amino acids: CACRGAGNTGELFF.

The sample holds many counts of this clonotype. The gene calls are TRBV5-6 and TRBJ2-1, with D maybe TRBD2 (6 bases). The V gene lost 3 bases and the J gene lost 5 bases, with 18 bases spanning the gap. This CDR3 is 16 amino acids long. Looked up from germline, CDR1 is SGHDT and CDR2 is YYEEEE. CDR3 nucleotides: TGTGCCAGCAGCTCCCCCTGGGCGGAGCGGGACAATGAGCAGTTCTTC. This codes for CASSSPWAERDNEQFF. Based on the CDR3 plus reference TRBV5-6 and TRBJ2-1, the full variable domain is DAGVTQSPTHLIKTRGQQVTLRCSPKSGHDTVSWYQQALGQGPQFIFQYYEEEERQRGNFPDRFSGHQFPNYSSELNVNALLLGDSALYLCASSSPWAERDNEQFFGPGTRLTVL.

This clonotype was counted many times. This chain connects TRBV10-2 to TRBJ2-7; D perhaps matches TRBD2 (7 bases). CDR1 and CDR2 (germline): WSHSY, SAAADI. This CDR3 region has 20 residues. Trimming left V 4 bases short and J 0 bases short, with 28 bases between. The CDR3 loop is CASSGGGAGTVPSSSYEQYF. CDR3 in DNA: TGCGCCAGCAGTGGAGGGGGGGCGGGCACGGTTCCTTCCAGCTCCTACGAGCAGTACTTC.

Many counts were recorded for this clonotype. V gene TRBV11-2 combines with J gene TRBJ2-1; D is unclear. Trimming removed 6 bases at V and 6 bases at J, with 9 bases between. This CDR3 is 12 amino acids long. Germline values: CDR1 SGHAT, CDR2 FQNNGV. Here the CDR3 reads CASRSRANEQFF. The DNA for the CDR3 is TGTGCCAGCAGATCACGAGCCAATGAGCAGTTCTTC.

This clonotype has a count of ten or more. V is TRBV4-3 and J is TRBJ2-1; a weak D match, TRBD1 (6 bases). V was clipped by 0 bases and J by 8 bases, with 17 bases between them. This CDR3 is 16 amino acids long. Germline CDR1 LGHNA, CDR2 YSLEER. In DNA, the CDR3 is TGCGCCAGCAGCCAAGATCCAGGGGACCTTTATTATGAGCAGTTCTTC. This gives the protein CASSQDPGDLYYEQFF.

The rearrangement joins TRBV20-1 to TRBJ2-7; D may be TRBD2 (6 bases). CDR3 length: 14 amino acids. CDR1 and CDR2 (germline): DFQATT, SNEGSKA (reference sequence). With 0 bases removed from V and 6 bases from J, the gap between germline ends came to 15 bases. CDR3 bases: TGCAGTGCTAGAGATCTGGCGGGACCCCCCGAGCAGTACTTC. This codes for CSARDLAGPPEQYF.

This clonotype was recorded many times. The chain recombines TRBV29-1 with TRBJ2-1; D may be TRBD1 or TRBD2 (6 bases each). The ends were cut back, 7 bases at V and 0 bases at J, with 10 bases in the middle. The germline gives CDR1 SQVTM, CDR2 ANQGSEA. CDR3 size: 13 residues. The CDR3 here is CSAKGGSYNEQFF. CDR3 coding DNA: TGCAGCGCCAAGGGGGGCTCCTACAATGAGCAGTTCTTC.